This T cell receptor (beta chain) was profiled in a study of blood T cell repertoires in COVID-19. As for the study in general: T cells, B-cell-depleted T cells, or PBMCs provided the cDNA or gDNA that served as material.

Original analysis: How many nucleated cells were present was estimated from reference gene primer amplification. TCRdb's copy holds only in-frame clones and misses some; the assay was immunoSEQ multiplex PCR. D and trimming were read from the DNA, whereas the V and J calls and clone size are those reported in that table. The data contain 150,000 to 190,000 clones, roughly 81% of them seen just once; the ten biggest clones take up 7.5% to 8.5%. The CDR3 loop spans 13 amino acids. Trimming removed 11 bases from V and 10 bases from J; junction bases left unmatched: 13. Germline-derived CDR1 and CDR2 are MNHEY and SMNVEV (reference sequence).

Specimen: peripheral blood. The TCR sequence derives from a woman aged 55 to 70 with COVID-19, enrolled during active disease. The chain joins TRBV27 to TRBJ2-1, with 8 bases identical to TRBD2. The CDR3 spells CAAGGSGTREQFF. In DNA, the CDR3 is TGTGCCGCGGGAGGTAGCGGGACCCGGGAGCAGTTCTTC.